This TCR beta chain was observed in a study of technical replicates of blood from several donors. Assay used: immunoSEQ multiplex PCR; TCRdb lists only in-frame clones, some missing. The sample contains 40,000 to 65,000 clones, roughly 84% of which appear only once. Germline V gene sequence: CDR1 SEHNR, CDR2 FQNEAQ (reference sequence). The CDR3 runs to 14 residues. V trimming: 5 bases; J trimming: 2 bases; junction bases outside the gene matches: 6. This clone appeared many times. The TCR comes from a human donor in good health. Some clones in this sample may be carry-over from other donors' samples. The sample taken for sequencing was PBMCs. This chain links TRBV7-9 with TRBJ2-7; 7 bases agree with TRBD1. Written as DNA, the CDR3 is TGTGCCAGCAGCCACGGACAGGAACCCTACGAGCAGTACTTC. Amino acids: CASSHGQEPYEQYF.